The clone carrying this T cell receptor beta chain was seen a few times. Its cognate antigen is unknown. The sample originates from a study of CD8 T cells in ankylosing spondylitis. The study's findings and limits: Disease-linked clones were reportedly significantly enriched in matched ankylosing spondylitis synovial fluid. Blood from ankylosing spondylitis patients appeared to carry a characteristic roughly 8-variant TCR beta motif.

V dropped 4 bases and J dropped 1 base, with 16 bases sitting between them. CDR1 SGHRS and CDR2 YFSETQ come from the germline V gene. This CDR3 region has 16 residues. One entry per CDR3 protein results from TCRdb running MiXCR on the 5' RACE reads. This table has under 850,000 distinct CDR3 sequences, around 20% appearing once. The sample comprised blood, either unsorted or a sorted T cell fraction (not recorded which). The chain is built from TRBV5-1 and TRBJ2-3, with no clear D. This TCR came from a male donor with ankylosing spondylitis. CDR3 DNA: TGCGCCAGCAGCCCCCTCTCTCTTCGGGGCACAGATACGCAGTATTTT. Translation gives CASSPLSLRGTDTQYF.